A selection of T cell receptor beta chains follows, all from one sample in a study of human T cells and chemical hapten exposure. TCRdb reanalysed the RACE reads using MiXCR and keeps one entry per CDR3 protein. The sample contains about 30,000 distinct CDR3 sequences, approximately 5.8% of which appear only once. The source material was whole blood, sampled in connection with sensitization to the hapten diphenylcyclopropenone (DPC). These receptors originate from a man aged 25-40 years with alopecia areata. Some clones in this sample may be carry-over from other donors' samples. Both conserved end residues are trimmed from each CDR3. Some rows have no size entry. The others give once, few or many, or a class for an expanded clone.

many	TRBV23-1	ASSQSETVSYEQY
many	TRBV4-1	ASSQDQGGGSYNEQF
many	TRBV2	ASSERGSGSYEQY
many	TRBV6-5	ASSYHWTNKVNEQF
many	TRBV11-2	ASSPGQGNTGELF
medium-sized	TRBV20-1	SAGKSFPLH
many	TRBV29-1	SAGGQLSYEQY
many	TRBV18	ASSPGPGDLGELF
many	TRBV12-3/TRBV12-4	ASSSPRRGGADTQY
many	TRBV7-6	ASSPGTSGETQY
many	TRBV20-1	SASRDSYYEQY
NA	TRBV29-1	SVEAWMNTEAF
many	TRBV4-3	ASSQEPRGRAPGGELF